The 2 T cell receptor beta chains below were found in one sample sequenced in a study of cytomegalovirus exposure and HLA in healthy donors. Primers for the PCR totalled 60 Vbeta and 13 Jbeta. Assay: immunoSEQ multiplex PCR; the TCRdb copy retains only in-frame clones and omits some. The sample has over 200,000 clones; 60% to 80% are singletons. The sequencing sample was made of PBMCs. The source is a woman aged 25 to 39 in good health and CMV-seronegative.

This clone has just a few counts. The chain joins TRBV7-9 to TRBJ2-1; possibly TRBD2 for D (6 bases). CDR3 length: 16 amino acids. Germline lookup yields CDR1 SEHNR and CDR2 FQNEAQ (reference sequence). Trimming removed 1 base from V and 3 bases from J, with 13 bases in between. This chain's CDR3 is CASSLDGTHNYNEQFF. DNA of the CDR3: TGTGCCAGCAGCTTAGACGGGACTCACAACTACAATGAGCAGTTCTTC.

The genes are TRBV28 and TRBJ1-2; 9 bases line up with TRBD1. Germline loops: CDR1 MDHEN, CDR2 SYDVKM. V lost 7 bases and J lost 7; bases outside the gene matches: 10. CDR3 length: 14 amino acids. The CDR3 region has the DNA TGTGCCAGCACCCTCCCCGGGACAGGGCTTGGCTACACCTTC. It is translated as CASTLPGTGLGYTF.